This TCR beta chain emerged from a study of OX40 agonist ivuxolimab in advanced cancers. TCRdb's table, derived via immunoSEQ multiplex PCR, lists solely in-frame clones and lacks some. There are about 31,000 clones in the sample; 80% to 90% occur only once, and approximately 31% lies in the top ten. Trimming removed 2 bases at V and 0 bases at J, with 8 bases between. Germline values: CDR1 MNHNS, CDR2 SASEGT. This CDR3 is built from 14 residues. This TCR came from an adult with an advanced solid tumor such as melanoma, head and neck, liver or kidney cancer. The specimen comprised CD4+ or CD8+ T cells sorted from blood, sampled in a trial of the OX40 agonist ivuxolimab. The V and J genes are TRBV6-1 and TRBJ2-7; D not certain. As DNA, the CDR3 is TGTGCCAGCAGTGAATGGATTGGCTCCTACGAGCAGTACTTC. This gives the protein CASSEWIGSYEQYF.